This is a list of T cell receptor beta chains from one sample in a study of T-cell memory formation after mild COVID-19. In TCRdb, the 5' RACE reads were re-called with MiXCR into one record per CDR3 protein. The sample includes about 110,000 distinct CDR3 sequences, approximately 15% of them seen just once. The sample comprised PBMCs or a T cell subset sorted from them (not recorded which). These receptors were collected from a man between 18 and 29 years old who had mild COVID-19 (a few samples of this study predate the infection). Cell type and time point are not known. Each CDR3 is given with its conserved first and last residue. A D gene is named only where the DNA matches it firmly. A clone size is listed for some rows: how often the clone was seen (once, few, many), or a class if it is expanded.

>.|few|TRBJ1-1|TRBV7-9|14
CASSFPGLNTEAFF
TGTGCCAGCAGCTTCCCCGGGCTGAACACTGAAGCTTTCTTT
>.|few|TRBJ2-1|TRBV12-3/TRBV12-4|15
CASSFSSTSYNEQFF
TGTGCCAGCAGTTTTAGTTCAACCTCCTACAATGAGCAGTTCTTC
>TRBD1|.|TRBJ2-7|TRBV7-9|16
CASSSRTGQGLYEQYF
TGTGCCAGCAGCTCGAGGACGGGACAGGGGCTTTACGAGCAGTACTTC
>.|.|TRBJ1-5|TRBV4-1|15
CASSPRTASNQPQHF
TGCGCCAGCAGCCCCCGGACAGCTAGCAATCAGCCCCAGCATTTT
>.|.|TRBJ1-1|TRBV19|12
CASSIGVTEAFF
TGTGCCAGTAGTATTGGGGTAACTGAAGCTTTCTTT
>.|.|TRBJ2-7|TRBV7-9|16
CASSLETGAMGREQYF
TGTGCCAGCAGCTTAGAGACAGGCGCCATGGGTCGGGAGCAGTACTTC
>.|few|TRBJ1-1|TRBV29-1|12
CSVEEFGTEAFF
TGCAGCGTTGAAGAGTTTGGCACTGAAGCTTTCTTT
>.|many|TRBJ2-1|TRBV7-6|17
CASSALTSSSSYNEQFF
TGTGCCAGCAGCGCACTTACTAGCTCAAGCTCCTACAATGAGCAGTTCTTC
>TRBD2|.|TRBJ2-5|TRBV7-9|16
CASSPRGSGGKETQYF
TGTGCCAGCAGCCCCCGTGGTAGCGGGGGGAAAGAGACCCAGTACTTC
>.|few|TRBJ2-3|TRBV7-3|14
CASSMNRVTDTQYF
TGTGCCAGCAGCATGAACAGAGTCACAGATACGCAGTATTTT
>TRBD1|many|TRBJ2-1|TRBV12-3/TRBV12-4|16
CASAGQGASSYNEQFF
TGTGCCAGCGCGGGACAGGGGGCGAGCTCCTACAATGAGCAGTTCTTC
>.|few|TRBJ1-4|TRBV12-3/TRBV12-4|13
CASSLGEEEKLFF
TGTGCCAGCAGTTTAGGCGAAGAAGAGAAACTGTTTTTT
>.|few|TRBJ2-7|TRBV19|13
CASSITATYEQYF
TGTGCCAGTAGTATAACAGCTACCTACGAGCAGTACTTC
>.|many|TRBJ2-7|TRBV6-5|13
CASSPRGGYEQYF
TGTGCCAGCAGTCCACGAGGGGGGTACGAGCAGTACTTC
>.|once|TRBJ1-3|TRBV7-9|15
CASAPTGLRINTIYF
TGTGCCAGCGCTCCCACAGGCCTTAGGATAAACACCATATATTTT
>.|.|TRBJ1-1|TRBV7-9|12
CASSLESTEAFF
TGTGCCAGCAGCTTAGAGAGCACTGAAGCTTTCTTT
>TRBD1|.|TRBJ2-7|TRBV7-9|15
CASSPVPGQGYEQYF
TGTGCCAGCAGCCCCGTTCCGGGACAGGGATACGAGCAGTACTTC
>.|.|TRBJ2-1|TRBV6-1|11
CASSVVHPPFF
TGTGCCAGCAGTGTCGTACACCCCCCGTTCTTC
>.|few|TRBJ2-7|TRBV4-1|15
CASSQDLGRSREQYF
TGCGCCAGCAGCCAAGACTTAGGCAGGTCCCGCGAGCAGTACTTC
>TRBD1|.|TRBJ2-2|TRBV3-1|13
CAGRTGGTGELFF
TGTGCCGGCAGGACAGGGGGCACCGGGGAGCTGTTTTTT
>.|few|TRBJ2-3|TRBV7-9|14
CASSLGRGEDTQYF
TGTGCCAGCAGCTTAGGCAGGGGTGAAGATACGCAGTATTTT
>.|few|TRBJ1-2|TRBV27|14
CASSFAGTNYGYTF
TGTGCCAGCAGTTTTGCCGGAACTAACTATGGCTACACCTTC
>.|few|TRBJ1-1|TRBV7-9|14
CASSWEGLNTEAFF
TGTGCCAGCAGCTGGGAGGGACTGAACACTGAAGCTTTCTTT
>.|.|TRBJ2-3|TRBV7-3|14
CASSPGPSTDTQYF
TGTGCCAGCAGCCCCGGGCCTAGCACAGATACGCAGTATTTT
>.|few|TRBJ1-1|TRBV27|15
CASIEQWGVNTEAFF
TGTGCCAGCATCGAACAGTGGGGAGTTAACACTGAAGCTTTCTTT
>.|.|TRBJ1-6|TRBV14|19
CASSPRKMQNGLLNSPLHF
TGTGCCAGCAGCCCCAGGAAAATGCAAAATGGACTATTGAATTCACCCCTCCACTTT
>.|.|TRBJ2-1|TRBV29-1|14
CSVDMGALTDEQFF
TGCAGCGTTGATATGGGGGCCCTGACTGATGAGCAGTTCTTC
>TRBD1|.|TRBJ2-2|TRBV7-2|16
CASSLKRTGAPWELFF
TGTGCCAGCAGCCTCAAGAGGACAGGGGCTCCATGGGAGCTGTTTTTT
>.|.|TRBJ2-1|TRBV7-9|13
CASSLAGHNEQFF
TGTGCCAGCAGCTTAGCGGGTCACAATGAGCAGTTCTTC
>.|many|TRBJ1-6|TRBV5-6|13
CASSFRGDSPLHF
TGTGCCAGCAGCTTTCGGGGAGATTCACCCCTCCACTTT
>.|few|TRBJ1-3|TRBV2|14
CASIGGHSGNTIYF
TGTGCCAGCATTGGGGGCCACTCTGGAAACACCATATATTTT
>.|few|TRBJ1-4|TRBV12-3/TRBV12-4|14
CASSSGIPDEKLFF
TGTGCCAGCAGTTCAGGGATACCGGATGAAAAACTGTTTTTT
>.|.|TRBJ2-7|TRBV20-1|12
CSAMLGIYEQYF
TGCAGTGCTATGTTAGGAATCTACGAGCAGTACTTC
>TRBD2|.|TRBJ2-1|TRBV7-9|17
CASSLVPSGGKYNEQFF
TGTGCCAGCAGCTTAGTTCCTAGCGGGGGAAAATACAATGAGCAGTTCTTC
>TRBD1|few|TRBJ1-5|TRBV7-2|15
CASSLAGRGYQPQHF
TGTGCCAGCAGCTTAGCTGGCAGGGGGTATCAGCCCCAGCATTTT
>TRBD1|.|TRBJ2-7|TRBV5-1|15
CASSPTGTGTYEQYF
TGCGCCAGCAGCCCTACAGGGACAGGGACCTACGAGCAGTACTTC
>TRBD1|.|TRBJ2-5|TRBV20-1|15
CSPARDSWYQETQYF
TGCAGTCCAGCCCGGGACAGTTGGTACCAAGAGACCCAGTACTTC
>.|few|TRBJ2-7|TRBV4-1|11
CASSHSSEQYF
TGCGCCAGCAGCCATTCATCCGAGCAGTACTTC
>.|many|TRBJ2-7|TRBV6-5|15
CASSYFGSSSYEQYF
TGTGCCAGCAGTTATTTCGGGTCAAGCTCCTACGAGCAGTACTTC
>.|few|TRBJ1-2|TRBV9|14
CASSARAPNYGYTF
TGTGCCAGCAGCGCCCGAGCTCCGAACTATGGCTACACCTTC
>TRBD1|.|TRBJ1-1|TRBV12-3/TRBV12-4|17
CASSLLETGGRDTEAFF
TGTGCCAGCAGTTTACTCGAGACAGGGGGGAGGGACACTGAAGCTTTCTTT
>.|few|TRBJ1-1|TRBV5-1|14
CASSWAVGGTEAFF
TGCGCCAGCAGCTGGGCGGTAGGGGGCACTGAAGCTTTCTTT
>.|.|TRBJ2-5|TRBV4-1|16
CASSLGRGVLQETQYF
TGCGCCAGCAGCCTAGGGCGGGGAGTCCTCCAAGAGACCCAGTACTTC